The clone carrying this TCR beta chain was recorded a few times. Its antigen remains unidentified. Each diagnosis was grounded in clinical symptoms, serum thyroxine and TRAb, thyroid ultrasound, and orbital computed tomography. The record originates from a study of T cells in Graves' hyperthyroidism and ophthalmopathy. Study-wide results and caveats: Appearing also in blood were most of the thyroid clonotypes expanded above 0.001.

The germline CDR1 and CDR2 sequences are LGHNA and YSLEER. V lost 8 bases and J lost 6, with 10 bases in between. The CDR3 contains 11 residues. RNA transcripts gave rise to amplified TCR beta CDR3 regions. HTBI primers were employed in a first-round RT-PCR of the TCR CDR3. TCRdb reanalysed the multiplex PCR reads using MiXCR and keeps one entry per CDR3 protein. The sample consists of 400,000 to 600,000 distinct CDR3 sequences, roughly 16% of them appearing once. This receptor was identified in a woman younger than 45 with Graves' ophthalmopathy. The sequenced sample consisted of blood. V gene TRBV4-3 combines with J gene TRBJ1-2; maybe TRBD1 (6 bases). The CDR3 spells CASGRGHGYTF. DNA for the CDR3: TGCGCCAGCGGGCGGGGGCATGGCTACACCTTC.